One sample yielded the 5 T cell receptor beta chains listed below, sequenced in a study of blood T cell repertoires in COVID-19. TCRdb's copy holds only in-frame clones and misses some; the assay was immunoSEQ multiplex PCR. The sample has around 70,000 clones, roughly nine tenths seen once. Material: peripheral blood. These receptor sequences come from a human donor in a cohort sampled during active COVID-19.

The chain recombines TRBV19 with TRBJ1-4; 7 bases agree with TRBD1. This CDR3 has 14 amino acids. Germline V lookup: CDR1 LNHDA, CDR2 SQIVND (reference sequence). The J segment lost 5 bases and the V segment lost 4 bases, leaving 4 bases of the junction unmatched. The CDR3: CASSTSGGNEKLFF. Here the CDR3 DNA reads TGTGCCAGTAGTACATCAGGGGGGAATGAAAAACTGTTTTTT.

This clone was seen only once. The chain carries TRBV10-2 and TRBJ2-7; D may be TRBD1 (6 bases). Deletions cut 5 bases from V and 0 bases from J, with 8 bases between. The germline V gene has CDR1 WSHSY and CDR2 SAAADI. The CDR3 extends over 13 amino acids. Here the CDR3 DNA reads TGCGCCAGCAGTAAGGGGGACTCCTACGAGCAGTACTTC. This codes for CASSKGDSYEQYF.

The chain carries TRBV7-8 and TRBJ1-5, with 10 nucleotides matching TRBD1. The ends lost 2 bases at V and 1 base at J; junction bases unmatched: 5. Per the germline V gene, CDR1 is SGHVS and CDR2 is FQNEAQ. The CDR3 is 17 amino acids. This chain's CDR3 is CASSLRDRGRSNQPQHF. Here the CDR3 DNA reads TGTGCCAGCAGCTTAAGGGACAGGGGACGAAGCAATCAGCCCCAGCATTTT.

The CDR3 spells CASSPPGTGAPEQYF. CDR3 bases: TGTGCCAGCAGCCCCCCCGGGACAGGGGCTCCCGAGCAGTACTTC. The chain recombines TRBV4-2 with TRBJ2-7; 10 bases fit TRBD1. With 4 bases clipped from V and 6 bases from J, the junction kept 9 bases outside the gene matches. This CDR3 has 15 amino acids. Germline V gives CDR1 LGHNA, CDR2 YNFKEQ.

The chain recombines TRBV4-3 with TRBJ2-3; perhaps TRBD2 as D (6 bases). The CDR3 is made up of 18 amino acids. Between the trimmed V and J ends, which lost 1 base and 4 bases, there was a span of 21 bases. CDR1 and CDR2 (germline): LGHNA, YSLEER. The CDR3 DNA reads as TGCGCCAGCAGCCAAGCAGTACAACCCCTCGGGGACTCAGATACGCAGTATTTT. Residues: CASSQAVQPLGDSDTQYF.